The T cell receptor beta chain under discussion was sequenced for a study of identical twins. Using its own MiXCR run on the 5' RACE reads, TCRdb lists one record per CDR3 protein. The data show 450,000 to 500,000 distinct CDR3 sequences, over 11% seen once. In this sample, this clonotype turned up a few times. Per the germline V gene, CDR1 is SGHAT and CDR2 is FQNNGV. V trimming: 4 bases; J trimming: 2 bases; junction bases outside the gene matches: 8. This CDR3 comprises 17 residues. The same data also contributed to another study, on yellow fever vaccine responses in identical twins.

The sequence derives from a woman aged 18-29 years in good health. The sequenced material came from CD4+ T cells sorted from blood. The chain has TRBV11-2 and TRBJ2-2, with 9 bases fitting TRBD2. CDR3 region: CASSSRSGGPNTGELFF. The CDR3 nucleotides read TGTGCCAGCAGCTCGCGAAGCGGGGGGCCTAACACCGGGGAGCTGTTTTTT. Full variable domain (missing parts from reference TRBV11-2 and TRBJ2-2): EAGVAQSPRYKIIEKRQSVAFWCNPISGHATLYWYQQILGQGPKLLIQFQNNGVVDDSQLPKDRFSAERLKGVDSTLKIQPAKLEDSAVYLCASSSRSGGPNTGELFFGEGSRLTVL.